Shown below are 19 T cell receptor beta chains from a single sample sequenced in a study of Ad26.COV2.S vaccination and SARS-CoV-2 variants. Treatment denoted: some 20 received Ad26.COV2.S at low or high dose, single or two shots; about 5 received placebo; per-sample allocation not given. Specimens were obtained on day 63 following the first vaccine or placebo injection. TCRdb's copy holds only in-frame clones and misses some; the assay was immunoSEQ multiplex PCR. Of 400,000 or so clones in the sample, approximately 90% were seen once. Here the sequenced sample was peripheral blood, taken in a trial of Ad26.COV2.S vaccine versus placebo. The receptors were gathered from a person between 18 and 60 years old who received the Ad26.COV2.S COVID-19 vaccine or a placebo.

The V gene is TRBV7-8, the J gene TRBJ2-2, with unresolved D. V was trimmed by 1 base and J by 4 bases, leaving 16 bases between them. The CDR3 is 17 amino acids. The V gene's germline CDR1 is SGHVS and CDR2 FQNEAQ. CDR3 in amino acids: CASSLVGRSMGTGELFF. CDR3 DNA: TGTGCCAGCAGCTTAGTCGGCAGGTCCATGGGCACCGGGGAGCTGTTTTTT.

The genes are TRBV6-5 and TRBJ2-7; 8 bases are shared with TRBD1. This CDR3 comprises 16 residues. The V segment lost 0 bases and the J segment 5 bases; nucleotides outside the gene matches: 9. Germline CDR1 and CDR2: MNHEY and SVGAGI. The CDR3 nucleotides are TGTGCCAGCAGTTACTCGAAAGAGACAGGGGTCCACGAGCAGTACTTC. The encoded protein is CASSYSKETGVHEQYF.

The V call is TRBV7-9, the J call TRBJ2-2; D remains ambiguous. The V gene lost 1 base and the J gene lost 7 bases, with 7 bases spanning the gap. Germline CDR1 SEHNR, CDR2 FQNEAQ (reference sequence). The CDR3 extends over 13 amino acids. The CDR3 reads CASSLEQVGELFF. Written as DNA, the CDR3 is TGTGCCAGCAGCTTAGAACAAGTCGGGGAGCTGTTTTTT.

This chain links TRBV9 with TRBJ2-1; 9 nucleotides match TRBD1. This CDR3 spans 16 amino acids. V gave up 4 bases and J gave up 6 bases; unmatched junction bases: 11. Looked up from germline, CDR1 is SGDLS and CDR2 is YYNGEE. For the CDR3, the DNA is TGTGCCAGCAGCTCCCAGGGACAGGGATGGATCAATGAGCAGTTCTTC. Protein sequence: CASSSQGQGWINEQFF.

The rearrangement uses TRBV11-2 and TRBJ2-7; D is perhaps TRBD1 (6 bases). The V end lost 6 bases, the J end lost 0 bases, and 12 bases lay between the germline ends. Germline V CDR1 and CDR2: SGHAT, FQNNGV. The CDR3 has 14 amino acids. CDR3 coding DNA: TGTGCCAGCAGGAGACAGGTGACCTCCTACGAGCAGTACTTC. Encoded protein: CASRRQVTSYEQYF.

This clone was seen a single time. The V gene is TRBV6-1, the J gene TRBJ2-1; the D gene is possibly TRBD1 (5 bases). This CDR3 has 14 residues. Deletions cut 1 base from V and 10 bases from J, with 14 bases between. The V gene's germline CDR1 is MNHNS and CDR2 SASEGT. CDR3 in amino acids: CASSEVTGKWEQFF. The CDR3 nucleotides read TGTGCCAGCAGTGAAGTCACAGGCAAATGGGAGCAGTTCTTC.

The J gene is TRBJ1-2, the V gene TRBV6-5; D is possibly TRBD1 (5 bases). Trimming took 0 bases from V and 1 from J, leaving 12 bases between them. The CDR3 covers 16 residues. Germline CDR1 reads MNHEY; CDR2 reads SVGAGI. The CDR3 here is CASSYSLGAHNYGYTF. The CDR3 DNA reads as TGTGCCAGCAGTTACTCCTTAGGGGCTCATAACTATGGCTACACCTTC.

The genes are TRBV19 and TRBJ1-5; D unclear. This CDR3 is 10 amino acids long. The ends were cut back, 8 bases at V and 11 bases at J, with 10 bases in the middle. Germline V gene data show CDR1 as LNHDA and CDR2 as SQIVND (reference sequence). CDR3 coding DNA: TGTGCCAGTGGCGATGGGGCCCAGCATTTT. Residues: CASGDGAQHF. The full variable domain, completed using reference TRBV19 and TRBJ1-5, is DGGITQSPKYLFRKEGQNVTLSCEQNLNHDAMYWYRQDPGQGLRLIYYSQIVNDFQKGDIAEGYSVSREKKESFPLTVTSAQKNPTAFYLCASGDGAQHFGDGTRLSIL.

This clone was seen just once. The rearrangement joins TRBV4-1 to TRBJ2-7, with TRBD2 as a possible D gene (5 bases). Trimming cost V 4 bases and J 2 bases, with 9 bases left between them. Germline loops: CDR1 MGHRA, CDR2 YSYEKL. The CDR3 consists of 13 residues. This CDR3 reads CASSPTGAYEQYF. The CDR3, as DNA: TGCGCCAGCAGCCCGACCGGGGCCTACGAGCAGTACTTC.

This clone has only a few counts. The chain links TRBV25-1 to TRBJ2-5; TRBD1 might be the D (6 bases). CDR1 and CDR2 from the germline V gene are MGHDK and SYGVNS. The CDR3 spans 14 residues. Trimming left V 4 bases short and J 5 bases short, with 14 bases between. CDR3 coding DNA: TGTGCCAGCAGTGGGCAGGGGCCGGGGGAGACCCAGTACTTC. Amino acids: CASSGQGPGETQYF.

The V gene is TRBV19, the J gene TRBJ2-7, with 14 bases matching TRBD2. The CDR3 has 16 residues. Germline V lookup: CDR1 LNHDA, CDR2 SQIVND (reference sequence). The V segment lost 4 bases and the J segment 5 bases; nucleotides outside the gene matches: 7. The CDR3 DNA sequence: TGTGCCAGTAGTACCCGAGGGACTAGCGGGAGTCACGAGCAGTACTTC. The encoded protein is CASSTRGTSGSHEQYF.

This clone was seen a few times. The chain is built from TRBV19 and TRBJ1-1; 7 nucleotides match TRBD1. Trimming at V came to 6 bases and at J to 2 bases, leaving 9 bases not matched to a gene. Germline values: CDR1 LNHDA, CDR2 SQIVND (reference sequence). The CDR3 contains 15 residues. The CDR3 sequence is CASRYTGTVNTEAFF. In DNA form, the CDR3 reads TGTGCCAGTAGGTACACCGGGACAGTTAACACTGAAGCTTTCTTT.

The CDR3: CASSLAGEPLSSYNEQFF. DNA of the CDR3: TGCGCCAGCAGCTTGGCGGGGGAGCCCCTTAGCTCCTACAATGAGCAGTTCTTC. This chain links TRBV5-1 with TRBJ2-1; D possibly corresponds to TRBD2 (6 bases). The CDR3 covers 18 residues. CDR1 is SGHRS and CDR2 is YFSETQ in the germline V gene. V lost 0 bases and J lost 0, with 16 bases in between.

The CDR3 sequence is CASSLARTSGGGNTGELFF. The CDR3 DNA reads as TGTGCCAGCAGCTTAGCGAGGACTAGCGGGGGGGGCAACACCGGGGAGCTGTTTTTT. V usage is TRBV7-2 and J usage is TRBJ2-2; 15 positions match TRBD2. The V gene end was trimmed by 0 bases and the J gene end by 2 bases; junction bases not matched to a gene: 4. The CDR3 is 19 amino acids. Germline V gene sequence: CDR1 SGHTA, CDR2 FQGNSA.

The chain links TRBV5-1 to TRBJ1-2; D gene uncertain. The CDR3 consists of 13 residues. Germline assignment: CDR1 SGHRS and CDR2 YFSETQ. Trimming took 4 bases from V and 0 from J, leaving 7 bases between them. The CDR3 loop reads CASSLGSNYGYTF. For the CDR3, the DNA is TGCGCCAGCAGCCTCGGGTCTAACTATGGCTACACCTTC.

The chain recombines TRBV6-6 with TRBJ2-7; D possibly matches TRBD1 or TRBD2 (5 bases each). The CDR3 runs to 13 residues. Trimming removed 2 bases at V and 5 bases at J, with 10 bases between. Germline lookup yields CDR1 MNHNY and CDR2 SVGAGI (reference sequence). The CDR3: CASSYLGADEQYF. In nucleotides, the CDR3 is TGTGCCAGCAGTTACCTCGGGGCCGACGAGCAGTACTTC.

The rearrangement joins TRBV11-2 to TRBJ1-2, with a weak D call TRBD1 (5 bases). The V and J ends lost 7 bases and 2 bases respectively, with 14 bases between them. Germline CDR1 SGHAT, CDR2 FQNNGV. This CDR3 comprises 14 residues. Written as DNA, the CDR3 is TGTGCCAGCACCCAAAGCAGGGCCAACTATGGCTACACCTTC. Amino acids: CASTQSRANYGYTF.

The V call is TRBV24-1, the J call TRBJ2-7; D call uncertain. CDR1 is KGHDR, CDR2 SFDVKD, per germline. The CDR3 is made up of 13 amino acids. Trimming took off 4 bases at V and 5 bases at J, with 11 bases between the two ends. Written as DNA, the CDR3 is TGTGCCACCAGTGAAAAGGACCGGGACGAGCAGTACTTC. Protein product: CATSEKDRDEQYF.

The genes are TRBV6-1 and TRBJ1-5, with 8 bases lining up with TRBD1. Trimming took 1 base from V and 6 from J; bases not matched to a gene: 8. CDR3 size: 16 residues. CDR1 MNHNS and CDR2 SASEGT come from the germline V gene. The CDR3 protein is CASSEGPQGAGQPQHF. CDR3 sequence (DNA): TGTGCCAGCAGTGAAGGACCTCAGGGGGCGGGTCAGCCCCAGCATTTT.